Listed below are T cell receptor beta chains from one sample, sequenced in a study of T-cell memory formation after mild COVID-19. TCRdb reprocessed the 5' RACE reads with MiXCR, giving one entry per CDR3 protein. The sample has about 430,000 distinct CDR3 sequences; approximately 25% are singletons. Sequenced material: PBMCs or a T cell subset sorted from them (not recorded which). These receptors were obtained from an adult woman who had mild COVID-19 (a few samples of this study predate the infection). Cell type and time point are not known. CDR3s include the opening cysteine and the closing phenylalanine or tryptophan. A D gene is named only where the DNA matches it firmly. Some rows mark clone size as missing; the rest say once, few, many or name a class of expanded clone.

J gene: TRBJ2-7; V gene: TRBV2; CDR3 length: 12; clone size: .; D gene: TRBD1; CDR3 protein: CASSGQGTEQYF; CDR3 DNA: TGTGCCAGCAGTGGACAGGGGACCGAGCAGTACTTC
J gene: TRBJ2-2; V gene: TRBV7-9; CDR3 length: 15; clone size: once; D gene: .; CDR3 protein: CASSLAYEGTGELFF; CDR3 DNA: TGTGCCAGCAGCTTAGCGTACGAAGGGACCGGGGAGCTGTTTTTT
J gene: TRBJ2-1; V gene: TRBV12-3/TRBV12-4; CDR3 length: 13; clone size: .; D gene: .; CDR3 protein: CASRDRVWGEQFF; CDR3 DNA: TGTGCCAGCAGGGACAGAGTCTGGGGGGAGCAGTTCTTC
J gene: TRBJ2-3; V gene: TRBV24-1; CDR3 length: 19; clone size: few; D gene: TRBD2; CDR3 protein: CATSDLPQLAGDGTDTQYF; CDR3 DNA: TGTGCCACCAGTGATTTGCCCCAACTAGCGGGAGATGGGACAGATACGCAGTATTTT
J gene: TRBJ1-2; V gene: TRBV6-2/TRBV6-3; CDR3 length: 11; clone size: .; D gene: .; CDR3 protein: CASTHGRGYTF; CDR3 DNA: TGTGCCAGCACCCACGGCCGGGGCTACACCTTC
J gene: TRBJ1-2; V gene: TRBV4-1; CDR3 length: 14; clone size: few; D gene: TRBD1; CDR3 protein: CASSHLGQGYGYTF; CDR3 DNA: TGCGCCAGCAGCCACCTTGGACAGGGGTACGGCTACACCTTC
J gene: TRBJ2-1; V gene: TRBV2; CDR3 length: 16; clone size: many; D gene: .; CDR3 protein: CASSDILASSYNEQFF; CDR3 DNA: TGTGCCAGCAGTGACATTCTAGCTTCCTCCTACAATGAGCAGTTCTTC
J gene: TRBJ2-2; V gene: TRBV4-3; CDR3 length: 20; clone size: few; D gene: TRBD1; CDR3 protein: CASSQAPAGQGGENTGELFF; CDR3 DNA: TGCGCCAGCAGCCAAGCCCCGGCCGGACAGGGCGGAGAAAACACCGGGGAGCTGTTTTTT
J gene: TRBJ1-2; V gene: TRBV6-2/TRBV6-3; CDR3 length: 13; clone size: .; D gene: .; CDR3 protein: CASSYQTNYGYTF; CDR3 DNA: TGTGCCAGCAGTTACCAGACTAACTATGGCTACACCTTC
J gene: TRBJ2-5; V gene: TRBV5-1; CDR3 length: 16; clone size: many; D gene: .; CDR3 protein: CASSLGSGESQETQYF; CDR3 DNA: TGCGCCAGCAGCTTGGGATCAGGGGAGTCCCAAGAGACCCAGTACTTC
J gene: TRBJ1-2; V gene: TRBV19; CDR3 length: 14; clone size: .; D gene: TRBD1; CDR3 protein: CASSRQGARDGYTF; CDR3 DNA: TGTGCCAGTAGTAGACAGGGGGCAAGGGATGGCTACACCTTC
J gene: TRBJ1-1; V gene: TRBV5-6; CDR3 length: 16; clone size: .; D gene: .; CDR3 protein: CASSALGPLMNTEAFF; CDR3 DNA: TGTGCCAGCAGCGCCTTGGGGCCACTGATGAACACTGAAGCTTTCTTT
J gene: TRBJ1-3; V gene: TRBV5-6; CDR3 length: 14; clone size: .; D gene: .; CDR3 protein: CASSLVGQDSTIYF; CDR3 DNA: TGTGCCAGCAGCTTGGTTGGGCAAGACAGCACCATATATTTT
J gene: TRBJ2-3; V gene: TRBV7-2; CDR3 length: 14; clone size: few; D gene: TRBD1; CDR3 protein: CASADRGLADTQYF; CDR3 DNA: TGTGCCAGCGCGGACAGGGGGCTTGCAGATACGCAGTATTTT
J gene: TRBJ2-5; V gene: TRBV6-2/TRBV6-3; CDR3 length: 11; clone size: .; D gene: .; CDR3 protein: CASSYPGAQYF; CDR3 DNA: TGTGCCAGCAGTTACCCCGGGGCCCAGTACTTC
J gene: TRBJ2-1; V gene: TRBV24-1; CDR3 length: 16; clone size: .; D gene: TRBD1; CDR3 protein: CATSDLGTGSYNEQFF; CDR3 DNA: TGTGCCACCAGTGACTTGGGGACAGGGTCCTACAATGAGCAGTTCTTC
J gene: TRBJ2-3; V gene: TRBV24-1; CDR3 length: 13; clone size: .; D gene: .; CDR3 protein: CATSDSGLDTQYF; CDR3 DNA: TGTGCCACCAGTGATTCCGGCTTAGATACGCAGTATTTT
J gene: TRBJ2-1; V gene: TRBV9; CDR3 length: 14; clone size: .; D gene: TRBD1; CDR3 protein: CASSVSGTDNEQFF; CDR3 DNA: TGTGCCAGCAGCGTGTCCGGGACAGACAATGAGCAGTTCTTC
J gene: TRBJ2-1; V gene: TRBV24-1; CDR3 length: 16; clone size: .; D gene: .; CDR3 protein: CATSEGSGSSYNEQFF; CDR3 DNA: TGTGCCACCAGTGAAGGGTCGGGCAGCTCCTACAATGAGCAGTTCTTC
J gene: TRBJ2-7; V gene: TRBV2; CDR3 length: 13; clone size: .; D gene: TRBD1; CDR3 protein: CASSGQGYNEQYF; CDR3 DNA: TGTGCCAGCTCCGGACAGGGCTACAACGAGCAGTACTTC
J gene: TRBJ2-1; V gene: TRBV11-3; CDR3 length: 17; clone size: .; D gene: .; CDR3 protein: CASSLGTGTYSYNEQFF; CDR3 DNA: TGTGCCAGCAGCTTAGGGACCGGGACTTACTCCTACAATGAGCAGTTCTTC
J gene: TRBJ1-5; V gene: TRBV6-5; CDR3 length: 13; clone size: .; D gene: .; CDR3 protein: CASSPRDNQPQHF; CDR3 DNA: TGTGCCAGCAGTCCCCGGGACAATCAGCCCCAGCATTTT
J gene: TRBJ1-2; V gene: TRBV29-1; CDR3 length: 15; clone size: .; D gene: .; CDR3 protein: CSVEKIGGPNYGYTF; CDR3 DNA: TGCAGCGTTGAAAAGATCGGGGGACCAAACTATGGCTACACCTTC
J gene: TRBJ2-7; V gene: TRBV15; CDR3 length: 16; clone size: .; D gene: TRBD2; CDR3 protein: CATSRGGGPLMGEQYF; CDR3 DNA: TGTGCCACCAGCAGAGGGGGGGGACCTCTCATGGGCGAGCAGTACTTC
J gene: TRBJ2-5; V gene: TRBV7-9; CDR3 length: 15; clone size: few; D gene: TRBD2; CDR3 protein: CASSSLAGGQETQYF; CDR3 DNA: TGTGCCAGCAGCTCCCTAGCGGGAGGGCAAGAGACCCAGTACTTC
J gene: TRBJ2-3; V gene: TRBV12-3/TRBV12-4; CDR3 length: 14; clone size: .; D gene: TRBD2; CDR3 protein: CASSTSGGLDTQYF; CDR3 DNA: TGTGCCAGCAGTACTAGCGGGGGGCTAGATACGCAGTATTTT
J gene: TRBJ2-7; V gene: TRBV4-3; CDR3 length: 15; clone size: .; D gene: TRBD2; CDR3 protein: CASSQASGQAYEQYF; CDR3 DNA: TGCGCCAGCAGCCAGGCTAGCGGGCAGGCCTACGAGCAGTACTTC
J gene: TRBJ2-3; V gene: TRBV9; CDR3 length: 14; clone size: few; D gene: TRBD2; CDR3 protein: CASRSGGGTDTQYF; CDR3 DNA: TGTGCCAGCAGAAGTGGGGGGGGTACAGATACGCAGTATTTT
J gene: TRBJ1-5; V gene: TRBV6-2/TRBV6-3; CDR3 length: 19; clone size: few; D gene: TRBD1; CDR3 protein: CASSYTRDRAVNSNQPQHF; CDR3 DNA: TGTGCCAGCAGTTACACCCGGGACAGGGCGGTTAATAGCAATCAGCCCCAGCATTTT
J gene: TRBJ2-7; V gene: TRBV7-8; CDR3 length: 16; clone size: .; D gene: TRBD1; CDR3 protein: CASSLGGQAISYEQYF; CDR3 DNA: TGTGCCAGCAGCTTGGGTGGACAGGCCATCTCCTACGAGCAGTACTTC
J gene: TRBJ2-1; V gene: TRBV5-1; CDR3 length: 16; clone size: .; D gene: TRBD1; CDR3 protein: CASSPGQGLFYNEQFF; CDR3 DNA: TGCGCCAGCAGCCCGGGACAGGGCCTTTTTTACAATGAGCAGTTCTTC
J gene: TRBJ2-1; V gene: TRBV3-1; CDR3 length: 11; clone size: .; D gene: TRBD1; CDR3 protein: CASSTGQEQFF; CDR3 DNA: TGTGCCAGCAGCACGGGACAGGAGCAGTTCTTC
J gene: TRBJ1-1; V gene: TRBV7-8; CDR3 length: 13; clone size: few; D gene: .; CDR3 protein: CASNIGGNTEAFF; CDR3 DNA: TGTGCCAGCAATATCGGGGGTAACACTGAAGCTTTCTTT
J gene: TRBJ1-3; V gene: TRBV20-1; CDR3 length: 13; clone size: .; D gene: .; CDR3 protein: CSAQTSLGNTIYF; CDR3 DNA: TGCAGTGCTCAGACGTCCCTTGGAAACACCATATATTTT
J gene: TRBJ1-1; V gene: TRBV7-2; CDR3 length: 17; clone size: few; D gene: .; CDR3 protein: CASSLVGIGGANTEAFF; CDR3 DNA: TGTGCCAGCAGCTTAGTCGGAATCGGGGGCGCGAATACTGAAGCTTTCTTT
J gene: TRBJ1-3; V gene: TRBV29-1; CDR3 length: 13; clone size: few; D gene: TRBD1; CDR3 protein: CSVSGQGGNTIYF; CDR3 DNA: TGCAGCGTGTCGGGACAGGGGGGAAACACCATATATTTT
J gene: TRBJ2-3; V gene: TRBV6-6; CDR3 length: 16; clone size: .; D gene: TRBD1; CDR3 protein: CASSYSDRGGTDTQYF; CDR3 DNA: TGTGCCAGCAGTTACTCGGACAGGGGGGGGACAGATACGCAGTATTTT
J gene: TRBJ2-1; V gene: TRBV14; CDR3 length: 13; clone size: .; D gene: .; CDR3 protein: CASSRGVYNEQFF; CDR3 DNA: TGTGCCAGCAGCCGAGGGGTCTACAATGAGCAGTTCTTC
J gene: TRBJ2-7; V gene: TRBV12-3/TRBV12-4; CDR3 length: 14; clone size: few; D gene: TRBD2; CDR3 protein: CASSFGGSDNEQYF; CDR3 DNA: TGTGCCAGCAGTTTCGGCGGGAGCGACAACGAGCAGTACTTC
J gene: TRBJ2-7; V gene: TRBV19; CDR3 length: 15; clone size: .; D gene: TRBD2; CDR3 protein: CASSTASGGSYEQYF; CDR3 DNA: TGTGCCAGTAGTACGGCGAGCGGGGGCTCCTACGAGCAGTACTTC
J gene: TRBJ1-4; V gene: TRBV14; CDR3 length: 13; clone size: .; D gene: .; CDR3 protein: CASSQGVREKLFF; CDR3 DNA: TGTGCCAGCAGCCAAGGGGTTCGAGAAAAACTGTTTTTT
J gene: TRBJ2-3; V gene: TRBV7-2; CDR3 length: 15; clone size: many; D gene: .; CDR3 protein: CASSLWGRSTDTQYF; CDR3 DNA: TGTGCCAGCAGCCTCTGGGGGAGGAGCACAGATACGCAGTATTTT